These 26 T cell receptor beta chains were sequenced from one sample in a study of molecular identifiers for immune sequencing clone quantification. TCRdb itself ran the PCR reads through MiXCR, one entry per CDR3 protein. The sample lists a few hundred thousand distinct CDR3 sequences; about 22% were seen once. Sequenced sample: naive CD8+ T cells from blood, with Jurkat cell RNA spiked in. As to subset: FACS-sorted CD8+CD4-CCR7+CD45RA+ naive T cells. All receptors derive from a human donor in good health. Some libraries in this study had Jurkat cell RNA spiked in.

The chain has TRBV28 and TRBJ2-7, with TRBD2 matching over 13 bases. Germline lookup yields CDR1 MDHEN and CDR2 SYDVKM. The CDR3 loop spans 14 amino acids. V dropped 4 bases and J dropped 7; count of bases not matched to a gene: 4. CDR3 residues: CASSWTSGSREQYF. The CDR3 DNA is TGTGCCAGCAGTTGGACTAGCGGGAGTCGAGAGCAGTACTTC.

This clonotype has just a few counts. The chain couples TRBV12-5 to TRBJ2-3; the D call may be TRBD1 or TRBD2 (6 bases each). This CDR3 is 16 amino acids long. Trimming took 6 bases from V and 0 from J, leaving 16 bases between them. CDR1 and CDR2 from the germline V gene are LGHNT and FRNRAP. CDR3 DNA sequence: TGTGCTAGTGGACATACAGGGACTCCGAGCACAGATACGCAGTATTTT. It specifies CASGHTGTPSTDTQYF.

Only a few counts were recorded for this clonotype. The chain has TRBV19 and TRBJ1-2; D not certain. This CDR3 contains 13 residues. V was shortened by 3 bases and J by 8 bases, with 13 bases between the two germline ends. Germline values: CDR1 LNHDA, CDR2 SQIVND (reference sequence). The CDR3 spells CASSMGPVGGYTF. CDR3 nucleotides: TGTGCCAGTAGTATGGGTCCGGTCGGGGGCTACACCTTC.

In its sample, this clonotype was seen a few times. The rearrangement uses TRBV6-2 or TRBV6-3 and TRBJ2-3; no clear D. This CDR3 contains 16 residues. Trimming pared 0 bases from V and 3 bases from J, leaving 13 bases between. Germline assignment: CDR1 MNHEY and CDR2 SVGEGT. The CDR3 coding sequence is TGTGCCAGCAGTTACTCGTATCGGGTTGGGACAGATACGCAGTATTTT. It encodes CASSYSYRVGTDTQYF.

The chain joins TRBV30 to TRBJ2-7; D is ambiguous. CDR1 and CDR2 (germline): GTSNPN, SVGIG (reference sequence). The germline V and J ends were trimmed by 5 bases and 2 bases, with 10 bases remaining between them. The CDR3 extends over 12 amino acids. Here the CDR3 reads CAWGDVTYEQYF. The CDR3 nucleotides are TGTGCCTGGGGAGACGTAACCTACGAGCAGTACTTC. The whole variable domain, filled in from reference TRBV30 and TRBJ2-7, reads SQTIHQWPATLVQPVGSPLSLECTVEGTSNPNLYWYRQAAGRGLQLLFYSVGIGQISSEVPQNLSASRPQDRQFILSSKKLLLSDSGFYLCAWGDVTYEQYFGPGTRLTVT.

This clonotype has a count of ten or more. This chain joins TRBV20-1 and TRBJ1-1; 7 bases agree with TRBD1. There are 12 residues in the CDR3. Trimming cost V 1 base and J 4 bases; bases outside gene matches: 0. CDR1 is DFQATT and CDR2 is SNEGSKA in the germline V gene (reference sequence). The CDR3 loop is CSARAGGTEAFF. CDR3 nucleotides: TGCAGTGCTAGAGCAGGGGGCACTGAAGCTTTCTTT.

To note about this clonotype: Mismatch with germline at one junction end may stem from a read error. This rearrangement joins TRBV28 to TRBJ2-3, with D tentatively TRBD2 (5 bases). Germline loops: CDR1 MDHEN, CDR2 SYDVKM. This CDR3 has 13 residues. As DNA, the CDR3 is TGTGCCAGCAGTTTGGGGAGCACAGATGCGCAGTATTTT. Its protein is CASSLGSTDAQYF. The full variable domain, rest sourced from reference TRBV28 and TRBJ2-3, is DVKVTQSSRYLVKRTGEKVFLECVQDMDHENMFWYRQDPGLGLRLIYFSYDVKMKEKGDIPEGYSVSREKKERFSLILESASTNQTSMYLCASSLGSTDAQYFGPGTRLTVL.

This clonotype was found many times. The V gene is TRBV6-5, the J gene TRBJ2-6; tentative D call: TRBD1 (6 bases). Trimming cost V 2 bases and J 1 base, with 15 bases left between them. CDR1 and CDR2 from the germline V gene are MNHEY and SVGAGI. The CDR3 extends over 18 amino acids. CDR3 nucleotides: TGTGCCAGCAGTTACCTTTCGGGACAACTATCTGGGGCCAACGTCCTGACTTTC. This codes for CASSYLSGQLSGANVLTF.

The rearrangement uses TRBV6-6 and TRBJ1-5; D unclear. V lost 0 bases and J lost 0, with 6 bases in between. The CDR3 is made up of 15 amino acids. CDR1 and CDR2 (germline): MNHNY, SVGAGI (reference sequence). The CDR3 DNA reads as TGTGCCAGCAGTTACTCAGGATATAGCAATCAGCCCCAGCATTTT. Translated, it gives CASSYSGYSNQPQHF.

In this sample, this clonotype turned up many times. CDR3 in amino acids: CSASQIPGQRAYEQYF. CDR3 sequence (DNA): TGCAGTGCTAGCCAAATCCCGGGACAGCGGGCCTACGAGCAGTACTTC. The rearrangement uses TRBV20-1 and TRBJ2-7; perhaps TRBD1 as D (7 bases). Trimming left V 3 bases short and J 2 bases short, with 20 bases between. The CDR3 runs to 16 residues. Germline V gene sequence: CDR1 DFQATT, CDR2 SNEGSKA (reference sequence).

Ten or more counts support this clonotype. The rearrangement links TRBV5-1 to TRBJ1-1; D may be TRBD1 (5 bases). Per germline, CDR1 SGHRS and CDR2 YFSETQ. The CDR3 consists of 12 residues. Trimming removed 5 bases from V and 6 bases from J, with 11 bases in between. The chain's CDR3 is CASSLGDAEAFF. The CDR3 DNA reads as TGCGCCAGCAGTTTAGGGGACGCTGAAGCTTTCTTT.

This clonotype has at least ten counts. CDR3 amino acids: CASSLAAFSGVPDTQYF. The CDR3, as DNA: TGTGCCAGCAGCTTAGCCGCGTTTAGCGGGGTTCCAGATACGCAGTATTTT. The rearrangement links TRBV7-9 to TRBJ2-3; 8 positions agree with TRBD2. CDR1 is SEHNR, CDR2 FQNEAQ, per germline (reference sequence). V dropped 0 bases and J dropped 4; count of bases not matched to a gene: 9. This CDR3 region has 17 residues.

This clonotype has only a few counts. The chain carries TRBV5-1 and TRBJ2-6; 8 bases fit TRBD2. Germline assignment: CDR1 SGHRS and CDR2 YFSETQ. There are 18 residues in the CDR3. Germline trimming cut 4 bases from V and 0 bases from J; bases unmatched to any gene: 9. The CDR3 sequence is CASSPGTSGNSGANVLTF. The DNA of the CDR3 is TGCGCCAGCAGCCCCGGTACTAGCGGAAACTCTGGGGCCAACGTCCTGACTTTC.

The V call is TRBV7-2, the J call TRBJ2-3; 8 bases map to TRBD2. Germline lookup yields CDR1 SGHTA and CDR2 FQGNSA. V shed 5 bases and J 0 bases; nucleotides not matched to a gene: 10. This CDR3 region has 17 residues. The CDR3 is CASSPFGGGSSTDTQYF. The CDR3 nucleotides read TGTGCCAGCAGCCCTTTCGGGGGGGGGTCTAGCACAGATACGCAGTATTTT.

This clonotype was seen more than once but under ten times. One end of the junction does not line up with germline, which may come from a read error. The CDR3 DNA follows: TGCAGCGGAGAGTCCATGAACACTAAAGCTTTCTTT. It yields the protein CSGESMNTKAFF. The rearrangement joins TRBV29-1 to TRBJ1-1; D gene unclear. Germline V lookup: CDR1 SQVTM, CDR2 ANQGSEA. The CDR3 sequence is 12 residues long.

J is TRBJ2-7 and V is TRBV7-8; D possibly uses TRBD1 or TRBD2 (6 bases each). CDR3 length: 14 amino acids. Germline V gene data show CDR1 as SGHVS and CDR2 as FQNEAQ. V was cut by 8 bases and J by 0 bases, with 14 bases left in between. DNA of the CDR3: TGTGCCAGCGGAATCGGGGGCGTCTCCTACGAGCAGTACTTC. The encoded protein is CASGIGGVSYEQYF.

This clonotype was seen at least ten times. The genes are TRBV28 and TRBJ2-3; D is unclear. Trimming removed 6 bases at V and 5 bases at J, with 12 bases between. The CDR3 runs 13 residues. From germline, CDR1 is MDHEN and CDR2 SYDVKM. The CDR3: CASSPWLGDTQYF. Here the CDR3 DNA reads TGTGCCAGCAGCCCCTGGCTGGGAGATACGCAGTATTTT.

J is TRBJ1-5 and V is TRBV12-3 or TRBV12-4; D gene uncertain. Between the trimmed V and J ends, which lost 5 bases and 0 bases, there was a span of 8 bases. The length of the CDR3 is 14 residues. DNA for the CDR3: TGTGCCAGCAGTAACGTGGATAGCAATCAGCCCCAGCATTTT. Amino acids: CASSNVDSNQPQHF.

The sample holds many counts of this clonotype. The rearrangement uses TRBV20-1 and TRBJ1-5; possibly TRBD1 for D (5 bases). Deletions cut 5 bases from V and 0 bases from J, with 14 bases between. The germline V gene encodes CDR1 DFQATT and CDR2 SNEGSKA (reference sequence). The CDR3 is 15 residues long. The CDR3 region has the DNA TGCAGTGCTCAAGGACACCGATATAGCAATCAGCCCCAGCATTTT. Translated: CSAQGHRYSNQPQHF.

This clonotype came up many times. The chain joins TRBV7-9 to TRBJ2-5, with a possible D match to TRBD1 (5 bases). V lost 1 base and J 3 bases, leaving 12 bases between the germline ends. The length of the CDR3 is 15 residues. Germline assignment: CDR1 SEHNR and CDR2 FQNEAQ (reference sequence). DNA of the CDR3: TGTGCCAGCAGCTTAGAGGTCGGCAGGGAAGAGACCCAGTACTTC. Translating gives CASSLEVGREETQYF.

A word on this clonotype: A much larger clone differs from this one at a single base, so this may be a read error. The chain joins TRBV9 to TRBJ2-2; 12 bases line up with TRBD1. The CDR3 extends over 17 amino acids. With V trimmed by 4 bases and J by 4 bases, 8 bases remained unmatched. Germline V gives CDR1 SGDLS, CDR2 YYNGEE. CDR3 sequence reads: CASSPGTGGGSTGELFF. As DNA, the CDR3 is TGTGCCAGCAGCCCCGGGACAGGGGGCGGGAGCACCGGGGAGCTGTTTTTT.

Many counts were recorded for this clonotype. The chain is built from TRBV30 and TRBJ1-1; tentative D call: TRBD1 (6 bases). CDR1 and CDR2 (germline): GTSNPN, SVGIG (reference sequence). This CDR3 has 14 amino acids. Trimming stripped 3 bases from V and 4 bases from J, with 15 bases between. CDR3 region: CAWSVNGQSTEAFF. The CDR3 DNA is TGTGCCTGGAGCGTAAACGGACAGAGCACTGAAGCTTTCTTT. The full variable domain, rest sourced from reference TRBV30 and TRBJ1-1, is SQTIHQWPATLVQPVGSPLSLECTVEGTSNPNLYWYRQAAGRGLQLLFYSVGIGQISSEVPQNLSASRPQDRQFILSSKKLLLSDSGFYLCAWSVNGQSTEAFFGQGTRLTVV.

A note on this clonotype: A much larger clone differs from this one at a single base, so this may be a read error. The DNA of the CDR3 is TGTGCCAGCAGCATCAGTTTTGGGTCAGGGAATGGCTACACCTTC. Translation: CASSISFGSGNGYTF. The J gene is TRBJ1-2, the V gene TRBV5-6; possible D gene TRBD1, 5 bases. The germline V gene encodes CDR1 SGHDT and CDR2 YYEEEE. The V end was cut by 4 bases, the J end by 6 bases, with 19 bases between. CDR3 length: 15 amino acids.

A remark on this clonotype: Germline and junction disagree at one end, which may indicate a read error. The chain recombines TRBV19 with TRBJ1-1, with unresolved D. The CDR3 totals 13 residues. Germline V CDR1 and CDR2: LNHDA, SQIVND (reference sequence). CDR3 region: CASGIAKNTEAFF. The CDR3 DNA follows: TGTGCCAGTGGTATAGCCAAGAACACTGAAGCTTTCTTT.

This clonotype came up many times. The chain links TRBV29-1 to TRBJ1-1; no clear D. V shed 4 bases and J shed 3 bases, with 12 bases lying between them. This CDR3 is 13 amino acids long. Looked up from germline, CDR1 is SQVTM and CDR2 is ANQGSEA. The CDR3: CSVVLRLDTEAFF. CDR3 sequence (DNA): TGCAGCGTTGTCTTACGCTTGGACACTGAAGCTTTCTTT. Using reference TRBV29-1 and TRBJ1-1 for the parts outside the CDR3, the full variable domain is SAVISQKPSRDICQRGTSLTIQCQVDSQVTMMFWYRQQPGQSLTLIATANQGSEATYESGFVIDKFPISRPNLTFSTLTVSNMSPEDSSIYLCSVVLRLDTEAFFGQGTRLTVV.

J is TRBJ2-5 and V is TRBV13, with D perhaps TRBD1 (6 bases). The germline CDR1 and CDR2 sequences are PRHDT and FYEKMQ (reference sequence). V was cut by 5 bases and J by 3 bases, with 10 bases left in between. The CDR3 consists of 13 residues. The CDR3 sequence is CASSMGQEETQYF. The CDR3, as DNA: TGTGCCAGCAGCATGGGACAAGAAGAGACCCAGTACTTC.